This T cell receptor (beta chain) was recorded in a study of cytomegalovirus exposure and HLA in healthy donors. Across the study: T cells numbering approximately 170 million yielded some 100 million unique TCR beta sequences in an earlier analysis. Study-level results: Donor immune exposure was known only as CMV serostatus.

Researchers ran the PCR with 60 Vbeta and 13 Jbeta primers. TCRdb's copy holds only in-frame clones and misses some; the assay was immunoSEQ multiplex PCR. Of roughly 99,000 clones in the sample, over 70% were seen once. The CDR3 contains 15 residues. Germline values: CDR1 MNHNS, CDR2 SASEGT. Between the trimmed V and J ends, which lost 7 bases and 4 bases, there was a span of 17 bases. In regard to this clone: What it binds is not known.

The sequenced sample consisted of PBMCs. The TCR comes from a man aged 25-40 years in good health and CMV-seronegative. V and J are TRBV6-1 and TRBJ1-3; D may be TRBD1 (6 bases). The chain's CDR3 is CASISEGGGGNTIYF. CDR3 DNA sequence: TGTGCCAGCATATCAGAGGGGGGAGGGGGAAACACCATATATTTT.